Following are 5 T cell receptor beta chains from one sample sequenced in a study of glioma-infiltrating T cells. The iRepertoire nested amplicon-rescue multiplex PCR amplified TCR alpha and beta CDR3s from RNA. TCRdb re-called the multiplex PCR reads with MiXCR, one entry per CDR3 protein. The top ten hold approximately 43% of the sample, which has roughly 100,000 distinct CDR3 sequences, less than 30% seen once. The specimen was glioma tissue, nonneoplastic brain tissue, or PBMCs (not recorded which). These receptors were obtained from a human donor with low-grade glioma or glioblastoma, undergoing nonglioma brain surgery, or in good health (not recorded which).

This clonotype was counted many times. The chain is built from TRBV18 and TRBJ2-7; TRBD2 is a possible D gene (7 bases). Germline V gene sequence: CDR1 KGHSH, CDR2 LQKENI. The CDR3 has 16 amino acids. V was shortened by 5 bases and J by 6 bases, with 23 bases between the two germline ends. The CDR3 reads CASSTTSRGALGEQYF. The CDR3 DNA sequence: TGTGCCAGCTCAACAACCTCCCGGGGGGCTCTGGGCGAGCAGTACTTC.

This clonotype has a count of ten or more. The J gene is TRBJ2-2, the V gene TRBV5-4; no clear D gene. V lost 4 bases and J lost 6, with 7 bases in between. CDR3 length: 12 residues. CDR1 and CDR2 from the germline V gene are SGHNT and YYREEE (reference sequence). CDR3 residues: CASSLPPGELFF. CDR3 bases: TGTGCCAGCAGCCTCCCCCCCGGGGAGCTGTTTTTT.

In the case of this clonotype: A much larger clone is a single base away; this may be a read error. This chain uses TRBV3-1 with TRBJ1-5; D is possibly TRBD1 (5 bases). CDR3 length: 12 amino acids. From germline, CDR1 is LGHDT and CDR2 YNNKEL (reference sequence). CDR3: CASSQGYQHQHF. CDR3 DNA sequence: TGTGCCAGCAGTCAGGGATATCAGCACCAGCATTTT. The full variable domain, rest sourced from reference TRBV3-1 and TRBJ1-5, is DTAVSQTPKYLVTQMGNDKSIKCEQNLGHDTMYWYKQDSKKFLKIMFSYNNKELIINETVPNRFSPKSPDKAHLNLHINSLELGDSAVYFCASSQGYQHQHFGDGTRLSIL.

This clonotype showed up many times. CDR3 residues: CASSGPGQGDRDTQYF. CDR3 nucleotides: TGTGCCAGCAGCGGACCGGGACAGGGGGACAGGGATACGCAGTATTTT. J is TRBJ2-3 and V is TRBV3-1, with TRBD1 matching 11 bases. The CDR3 totals 16 residues. The germline CDR1 and CDR2 sequences are LGHDT and YNNKEL (reference sequence). V was pared by 5 bases and J by 6 bases, with 10 bases of the junction left unmatched.

The chain couples TRBV9 to TRBJ2-3; D call uncertain. V was shortened by 0 bases and J by 1 base, with 3 bases between the two germline ends. CDR3 length equals 13 residues. Per the germline V gene, CDR1 is SGDLS and CDR2 is YYNGEE. The CDR3, as DNA: TGTGCCAGCAGCGTAGTTCGCACAGATACGCAGTATTTT. Its translation: CASSVVRTDTQYF.